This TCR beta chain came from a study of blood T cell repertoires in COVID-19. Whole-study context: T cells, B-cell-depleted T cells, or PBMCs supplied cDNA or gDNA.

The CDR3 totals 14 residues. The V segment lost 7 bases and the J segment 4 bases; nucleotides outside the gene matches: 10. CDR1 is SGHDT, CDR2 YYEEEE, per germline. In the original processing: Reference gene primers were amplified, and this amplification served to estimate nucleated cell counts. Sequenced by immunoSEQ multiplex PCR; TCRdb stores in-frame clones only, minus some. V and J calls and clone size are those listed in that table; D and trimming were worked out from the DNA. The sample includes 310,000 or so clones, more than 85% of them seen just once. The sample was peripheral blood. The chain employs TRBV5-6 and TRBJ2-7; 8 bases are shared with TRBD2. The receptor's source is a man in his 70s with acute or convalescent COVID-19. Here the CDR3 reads CASFPSGRTYEQYF. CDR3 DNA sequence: TGTGCCAGCTTCCCAAGCGGGAGAACTTACGAGCAGTACTTC.